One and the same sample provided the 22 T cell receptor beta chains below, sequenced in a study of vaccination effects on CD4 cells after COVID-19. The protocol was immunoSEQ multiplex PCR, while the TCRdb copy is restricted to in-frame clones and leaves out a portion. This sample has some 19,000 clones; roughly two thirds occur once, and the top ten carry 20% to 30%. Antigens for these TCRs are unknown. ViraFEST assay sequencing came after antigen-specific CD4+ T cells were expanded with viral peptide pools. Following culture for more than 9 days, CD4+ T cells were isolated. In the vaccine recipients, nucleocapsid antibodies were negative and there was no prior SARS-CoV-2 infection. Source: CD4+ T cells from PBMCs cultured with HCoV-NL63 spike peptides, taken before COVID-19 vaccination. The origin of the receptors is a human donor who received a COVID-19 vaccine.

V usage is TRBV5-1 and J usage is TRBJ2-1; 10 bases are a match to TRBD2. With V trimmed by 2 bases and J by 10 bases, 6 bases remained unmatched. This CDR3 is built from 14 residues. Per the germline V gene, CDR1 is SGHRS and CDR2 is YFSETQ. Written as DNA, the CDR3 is TGCGCCAGCAGCTTTGGGACTAGCGATCGAGAGCAGTTCTTC. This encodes CASSFGTSDREQFF.

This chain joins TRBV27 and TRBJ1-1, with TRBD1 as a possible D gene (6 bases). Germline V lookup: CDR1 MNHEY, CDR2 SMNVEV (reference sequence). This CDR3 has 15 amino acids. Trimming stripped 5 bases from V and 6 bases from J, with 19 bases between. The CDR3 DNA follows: TGTGCCAGCAGTCCAAGACAGGTAGGGTGGGCTGAAGCTTTCTTT. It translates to CASSPRQVGWAEAFF.

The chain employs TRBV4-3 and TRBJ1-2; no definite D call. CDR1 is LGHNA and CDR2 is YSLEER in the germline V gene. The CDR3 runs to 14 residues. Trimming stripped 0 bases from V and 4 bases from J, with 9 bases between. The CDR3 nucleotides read TGCGCCAGCAGCCAAGATCGTAGGGCCTATGGCTACACCTTC. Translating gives CASSQDRRAYGYTF.

CDR3 nucleotides: TGTGCCAGCAGCCTGACGTCGAACAGGGGCTCCTACAATGAGCAGTTCTTC. Amino acid sequence: CASSLTSNRGSYNEQFF. The chain employs TRBV9 and TRBJ2-1; the match to TRBD1 covers 7 bases. Germline V gene data show CDR1 as SGDLS and CDR2 as YYNGEE. Unmatched junction bases numbered 10, after V lost 4 bases and J lost 0 bases. The CDR3 consists of 17 residues.

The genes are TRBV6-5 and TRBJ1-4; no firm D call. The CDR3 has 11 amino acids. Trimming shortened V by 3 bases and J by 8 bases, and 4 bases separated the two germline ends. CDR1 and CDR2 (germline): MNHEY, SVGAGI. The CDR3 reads CASSYREKLFF. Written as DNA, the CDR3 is TGTGCCAGCAGTTATAGGGAAAAACTGTTTTTT.

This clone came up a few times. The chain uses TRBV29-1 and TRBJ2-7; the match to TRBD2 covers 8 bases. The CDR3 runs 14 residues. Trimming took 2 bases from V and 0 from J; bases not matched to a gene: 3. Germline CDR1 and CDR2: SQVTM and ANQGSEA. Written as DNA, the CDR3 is TGCAGCGTTGAAACGGGGGGGGCCTCCTACGAGCAGTACTTC. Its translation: CSVETGGASYEQYF.

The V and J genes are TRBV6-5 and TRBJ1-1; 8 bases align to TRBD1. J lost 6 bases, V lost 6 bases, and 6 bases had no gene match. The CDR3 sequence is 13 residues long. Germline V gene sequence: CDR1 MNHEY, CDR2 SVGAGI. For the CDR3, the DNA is TGTGCCAGCAGGCGACAGGGGTGGCCTGAAGCTTTCTTT. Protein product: CASRRQGWPEAFF.

CDR3 coding DNA: TGTGCCAGCAGAATCCCCGGCACCGCCGAGCAGTACTTC. Translating it yields CASRIPGTAEQYF. The chain couples TRBV6-5 to TRBJ2-7; D is undetermined. CDR3 length equals 13 residues. Trimming took off 6 bases at V and 6 bases at J, with 15 bases between the two ends. CDR1 is MNHEY, CDR2 SVGAGI, per germline.

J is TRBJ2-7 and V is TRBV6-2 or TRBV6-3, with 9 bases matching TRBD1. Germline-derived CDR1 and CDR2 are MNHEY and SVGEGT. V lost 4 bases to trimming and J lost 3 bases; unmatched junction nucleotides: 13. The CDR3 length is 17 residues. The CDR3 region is CASSFNGEQGARYEQYF. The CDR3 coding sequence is TGTGCCAGCAGTTTTAATGGGGAACAGGGGGCGCGCTACGAGCAGTACTTC.

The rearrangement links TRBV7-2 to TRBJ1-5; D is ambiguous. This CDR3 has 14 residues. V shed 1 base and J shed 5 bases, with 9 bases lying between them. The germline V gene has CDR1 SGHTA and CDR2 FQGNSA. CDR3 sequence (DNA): TGTGCCAGCAGCTTAGACGGTGGGGATCAGCCCCAGCATTTT. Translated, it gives CASSLDGGDQPQHF.

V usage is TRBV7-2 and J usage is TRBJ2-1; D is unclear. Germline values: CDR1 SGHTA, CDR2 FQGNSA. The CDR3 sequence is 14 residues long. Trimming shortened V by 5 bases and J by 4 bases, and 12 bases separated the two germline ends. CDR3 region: CASSTAGGYNEQFF. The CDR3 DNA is TGTGCCAGCAGCACTGCCGGTGGGTACAATGAGCAGTTCTTC.

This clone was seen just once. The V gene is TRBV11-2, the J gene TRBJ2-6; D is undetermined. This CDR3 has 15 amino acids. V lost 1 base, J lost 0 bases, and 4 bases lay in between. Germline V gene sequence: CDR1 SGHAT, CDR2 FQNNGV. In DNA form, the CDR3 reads TGTGCCAGCAGCTTAGCCCCCTCTGGGGCCAACGTCCTGACTTTC. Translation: CASSLAPSGANVLTF. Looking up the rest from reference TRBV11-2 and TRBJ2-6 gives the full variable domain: EAGVAQSPRYKIIEKRQSVAFWCNPISGHATLYWYQQILGQGPKLLIQFQNNGVVDDSQLPKDRFSAERLKGVDSTLKIQPAKLEDSAVYLCASSLAPSGANVLTFGAGSRLTVL.

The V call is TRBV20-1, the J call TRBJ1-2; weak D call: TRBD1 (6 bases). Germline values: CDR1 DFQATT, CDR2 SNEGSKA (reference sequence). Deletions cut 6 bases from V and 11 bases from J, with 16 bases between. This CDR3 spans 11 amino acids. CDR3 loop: CSATLLGGYTF. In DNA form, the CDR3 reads TGCAGTGCCACACTATTAGGGGGGTACACCTTC.

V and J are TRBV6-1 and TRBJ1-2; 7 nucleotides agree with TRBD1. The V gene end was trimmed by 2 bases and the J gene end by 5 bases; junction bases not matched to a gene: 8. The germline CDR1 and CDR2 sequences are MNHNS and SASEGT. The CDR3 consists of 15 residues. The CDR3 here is CASSERQGVPYGYTF. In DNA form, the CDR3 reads TGTGCCAGCAGTGAAAGACAGGGCGTACCTTATGGCTACACCTTC.

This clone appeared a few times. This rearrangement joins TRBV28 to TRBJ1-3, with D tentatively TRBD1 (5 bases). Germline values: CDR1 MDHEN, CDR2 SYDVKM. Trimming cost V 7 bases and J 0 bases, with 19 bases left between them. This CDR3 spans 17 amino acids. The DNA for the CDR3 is TGTGCCAGCACCCCCAGTTGGGGGTCAATCTCTGGAAACACCATATATTTT. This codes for CASTPSWGSISGNTIYF.

CDR3 loop: CASSLVDSMNTEAFF. CDR3 DNA: TGTGCCAGCAGCTTGGTGGACAGTATGAACACTGAAGCTTTCTTT. The chain employs TRBV5-4 and TRBJ1-1; D might be TRBD1 (6 bases). Germline CDR1 SGHNT, CDR2 YYREEE (reference sequence). The V end was cut by 0 bases, the J end by 0 bases, with 9 bases between. This CDR3 region has 15 residues. The variable domain in full, with the rest retrieved from reference TRBV5-4 and TRBJ1-1, is ETGVTQSPTHLIKTRGQQVTLRCSSQSGHNTVSWYQQALGQGPQFIFQYYREEENGRGNFPPRFSGLQFPNYSSELNVNALELDDSALYLCASSLVDSMNTEAFFGQGTRLTVV.

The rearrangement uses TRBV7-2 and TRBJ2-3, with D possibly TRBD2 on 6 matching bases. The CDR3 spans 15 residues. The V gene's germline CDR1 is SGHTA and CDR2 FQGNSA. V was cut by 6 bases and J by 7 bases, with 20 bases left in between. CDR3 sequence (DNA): TGTGCCAGCAGAGTGACTAGTGATACCTCTAATACGCAGTATTTT. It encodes CASRVTSDTSNTQYF.

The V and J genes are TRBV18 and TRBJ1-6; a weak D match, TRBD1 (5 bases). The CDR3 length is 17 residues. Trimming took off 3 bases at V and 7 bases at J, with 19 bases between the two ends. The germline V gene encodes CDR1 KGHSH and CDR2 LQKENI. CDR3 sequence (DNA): TGTGCCAGCTCACCGTCACCACTTGGGGGGACCAATTCACCCCTCCACTTT. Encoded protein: CASSPSPLGGTNSPLHF. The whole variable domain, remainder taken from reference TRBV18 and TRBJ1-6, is NAGVMQNPRHLVRRRGQEARLRCSPMKGHSHVYWYRQLPEEGLKFMVYLQKENIIDESGMPKERFSAEFPKEGPSILRIQQVVRGDSAAYFCASSPSPLGGTNSPLHFGNGTRLTVT.

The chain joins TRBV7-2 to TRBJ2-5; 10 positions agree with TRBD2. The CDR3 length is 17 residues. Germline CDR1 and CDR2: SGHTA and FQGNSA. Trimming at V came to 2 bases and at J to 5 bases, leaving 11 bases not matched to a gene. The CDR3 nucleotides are TGTGCCAGCAGCTTACAAGCGGGGGGGACTCACAGGGAGACCCAGTACTTC. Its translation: CASSLQAGGTHRETQYF.

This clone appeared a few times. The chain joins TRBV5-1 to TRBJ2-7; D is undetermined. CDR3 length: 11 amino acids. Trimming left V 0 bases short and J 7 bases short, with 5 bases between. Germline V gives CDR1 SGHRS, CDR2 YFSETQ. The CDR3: CASSLDREQYF. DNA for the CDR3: TGCGCCAGCAGCTTGGATCGGGAGCAGTACTTC.

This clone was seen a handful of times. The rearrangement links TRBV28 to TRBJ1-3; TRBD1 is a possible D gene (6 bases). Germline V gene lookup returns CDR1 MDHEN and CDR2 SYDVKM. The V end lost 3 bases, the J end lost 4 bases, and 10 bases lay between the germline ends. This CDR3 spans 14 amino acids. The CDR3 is CASSFGGYGNTIYF. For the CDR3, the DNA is TGTGCCAGCAGTTTTGGGGGCTACGGAAACACCATATATTTT.

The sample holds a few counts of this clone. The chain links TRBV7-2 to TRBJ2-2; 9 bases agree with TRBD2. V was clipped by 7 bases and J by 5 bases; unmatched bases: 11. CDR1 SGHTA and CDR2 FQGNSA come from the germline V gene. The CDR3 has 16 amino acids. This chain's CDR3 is CASTPGGRAGTGELFF. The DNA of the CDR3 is TGTGCCAGCACCCCGGGCGGGAGGGCTGGAACCGGGGAGCTGTTTTTT.